The rows below give T cell receptor beta chains drawn from one sample of a study of T cell repertoires in cytomegalovirus infection. Their antigens remain unidentified. TCRdb processed the reads anew with MiXCR; each CDR3 protein has one entry. The sample yields roughly 570,000 distinct CDR3 sequences, approximately 40% seen once. The sequencing here drew on cultured PBMCs, taken from culture after CMV antigen stimulation. These receptors came from a human donor in good health (CMV status not recorded). Some clones in this sample may be carry-over from other donors' samples. The CDR3 runs from the conserved cysteine through the conserved F or W. The order of the fields is V gene, D gene, clone size, J gene, CDR3 DNA, CDR3 protein. D genes are given only for firm matches. The size entry is marked missing in some rows and otherwise reads once, few, many or a size class.

>TRBV6-2/TRBV6-3|NA|NA|TRBJ2-1
TGTGCCAGTCACCGGGCCCAGGACGATGAGCAGTTCTTC
CASHRAQDDEQFF
>TRBV29-1|NA|NA|TRBJ2-7
TGCAGCGTTGAAGGTGGCAGGGTTGGGAACGAGCAGTACTTC
CSVEGGRVGNEQYF
>TRBV12-3/TRBV12-4|NA|few|TRBJ2-5
TGTGCCAGCAGTTTCCTACAAGAGACCCAGTACTTC
CASSFLQETQYF
>TRBV30|NA|NA|TRBJ1-5
TGTGCCTGGGCCGAAAGGACAGAGCAGCCCCAGCATTTT
CAWAERTEQPQHF
>TRBV28|TRBD1|few|TRBJ1-5
TGTGCCAGCAGTCCACCGGGACAGGGATGGGCGTCTCAGCCCCAGCATTTT
CASSPPGQGWASQPQHF
>TRBV6-1|NA|few|TRBJ1-1
TGTGCCAGCCGCAGGGCCACTGAAGCTTTCTTT
CASRRATEAFF
>TRBV7-2|TRBD2|few|TRBJ2-1
TGTGCCAGCAGCGGTCTAGCGGGGGGATACAATGAGCAGTTCTTC
CASSGLAGGYNEQFF
>TRBV11-2|NA|NA|TRBJ1-1
TGTGCCAGCAGTCTTGACAAGCCGTTCGAAGCTTTCTTT
CASSLDKPFEAFF
>TRBV11-2|TRBD2|NA|TRBJ2-1
TGTGCCAGCAGCCCCCCCTGGACTAGCGGGCCTAACTACAATGAGCAGTTCTTC
CASSPPWTSGPNYNEQFF
>TRBV12-3/TRBV12-4|NA|few|TRBJ2-1
TGTGCCAGCAGTTTACCGGGAGCGGCTGAGCAGTTCTTC
CASSLPGAAEQFF
>TRBV9|TRBD2|NA|TRBJ2-1
TGTGCCGGGGGGGAGGGAGATGACAATGAGCAGTTCTTC
CAGGEGDDNEQFF
>TRBV2|TRBD2|NA|TRBJ2-1
TGTGCCAGCAGATGGACTAGCGGGACCGACAATGAGCAGTTCTTC
CASRWTSGTDNEQFF
>TRBV4-1|NA|NA|TRBJ2-1
TGCGCCAGCAGCCAAGATAGCGTGAGGGGCAGGAGTGAGCAGTTCTTC
CASSQDSVRGRSEQFF
>TRBV25-1|TRBD1|few|TRBJ1-2
TGTGCCAGCAGTGATCACCTCCGGACAGGGCAGACCTTC
CASSDHLRTGQTF
>TRBV7-2|TRBD1|NA|TRBJ1-4
TGTGCCAGCACCCAGGGGGGACAGGGTTCTGGGAAACTGTTTTTT
CASTQGGQGSGKLFF
>TRBV19|NA|NA|TRBJ2-1
TGTGCCAGTAGTACGGAAAGGGAGGCCTACAATGAGCAGTTCTTC
CASSTEREAYNEQFF
>TRBV29-1|NA|NA|TRBJ2-1
TGCAGCGTTGATCCGGAGGTGGCATCCTACAATGAGCAGTTCTTC
CSVDPEVASYNEQFF
>TRBV12-3/TRBV12-4|NA|NA|TRBJ2-5
TGTGCCAGCAGACTCTCCTGGGGGGGGCCTTCTAAAGAGACCCAGTACTTC
CASRLSWGGPSKETQYF
>TRBV18|NA|NA|TRBJ2-3
TGTGCCAGCTCACCAGTCTCCGCAGATACGCAGTATTTT
CASSPVSADTQYF
>TRBV9|NA|NA|TRBJ1-6
TGTGCCAGCAGCGTTGAGGGTTCACCCCTCCACTTT
CASSVEGSPLHF
>TRBV7-6|TRBD2|few|TRBJ2-5
TGTGCCAGCAGCTTGAGGCAAGCGGGAGAAGAGACCCAGTACTTC
CASSLRQAGEETQYF
>TRBV5-4|NA|few|TRBJ1-4
TGTGCCAGCAGCGGAGATATGGGCCGGAATGAAAAACTGTTTTTT
CASSGDMGRNEKLFF
>TRBV7-8|NA|few|TRBJ1-1
TGTGCCAGCAGCTTAGATTTCGGGAACACTGAAGCTTTCTTT
CASSLDFGNTEAFF
>TRBV7-2|NA|few|TRBJ1-2
TGTGCCAGCAGCTTGGGGGGCTCTCTTGGCTACACCTTC
CASSLGGSLGYTF
>TRBV10-3|TRBD2|NA|TRBJ2-5
TGTGCCACCTCTTTTAGCGGGGGTACAGAGACCCAGTACTTC
CATSFSGGTETQYF
>TRBV6-2/TRBV6-3|TRBD1|NA|TRBJ2-1
TGTGCCAGCAGTTCCCGGAGACAGGGTGAGCAGTTCTTC
CASSSRRQGEQFF
>TRBV6-1|TRBD1|NA|TRBJ1-5
TGTGCCAGCAGTGCGTATTCGACAGGGGTGGGATACAATCAGCCCCAGCATTTT
CASSAYSTGVGYNQPQHF
>TRBV18|NA|NA|TRBJ1-6
TGTGCCAGCTCACCGGTGGTGCAGAATAATTCACCCCTCCACTTT
CASSPVVQNNSPLHF
>TRBV12-3/TRBV12-4|NA|few|TRBJ1-1
TGTGCCAGCGGTTGGCAGGGGTACACTGAAGCTTTCTTT
CASGWQGYTEAFF
>TRBV12-3/TRBV12-4|NA|NA|TRBJ1-1
TGTGCCAGCAGTGACAGACAGGCCCTGAACACTGAAGCTTTCTTT
CASSDRQALNTEAFF
>TRBV11-2|NA|NA|TRBJ2-7
TGTGCCAGCAGCCCCCCCCAAAGGCTATACGAGCAGTACTTC
CASSPPQRLYEQYF
>TRBV5-1|NA|NA|TRBJ1-5
TGCGCCAGCAGCGTTCGGGGCGATCAGCCCCAGCATTTT
CASSVRGDQPQHF
>TRBV20-1|NA|few|TRBJ2-7
TGCAGTGCTAGATCGCAGGGAACCTACGAGCAGTACTTC
CSARSQGTYEQYF
>TRBV28|NA|NA|TRBJ2-5
TGTGCCAGCAGTTCCGGGGCCCAAGAGACCCAGTACTTC
CASSSGAQETQYF
>TRBV12-3/TRBV12-4|NA|few|TRBJ1-4
TGTGCCAGCAGTTTAGGAGTCCGCCATGAAAAACTGTTTTTT
CASSLGVRHEKLFF
>TRBV27|NA|NA|TRBJ2-1
TGTGCCAGCGCAAACGGGTGGAGTTTAACCTACAATGAGCAGTTCTTC
CASANGWSLTYNEQFF
>TRBV7-6|TRBD1|many|TRBJ2-1
TGTGCCAGCAGCTTGGGACAGGGGGGGAATGAGCAGTTCTTC
CASSLGQGGNEQFF
>TRBV19|NA|NA|TRBJ1-1
TGTGCCAGTAGTCCGCCCGGGGAACTAAAAAAGTTCACTGAAGCTTTCTTT
CASSPPGELKKFTEAFF
>TRBV30|TRBD1|NA|TRBJ1-1
TGTGCCTGGAGTCCCCCTTTAGGCACAGGGGTGAACACTGAAGCTTTCTTT
CAWSPPLGTGVNTEAFF
>TRBV11-2|NA|few|TRBJ2-6
TGTGCCAGCAGCAAAACAGGGTCTGGGGCCAACGTCCTGACTTTC
CASSKTGSGANVLTF
>TRBV12-3/TRBV12-4|NA|NA|TRBJ2-5
TGTGCCAGCAGTTTTGCTCGACTCGGGCCCCAGTACTTC
CASSFARLGPQYF
>TRBV7-2|NA|NA|TRBJ2-3
TGTGCCAGCAGCTTAATCCCGGGGAGCGCAGATACGCAGTATTTT
CASSLIPGSADTQYF
>TRBV6-1|NA|NA|TRBJ1-1
TGTGCGGTGGACGGGAACACTGAAGCTTTCTTT
CAVDGNTEAFF